Below are 32 T cell receptor beta chains sequenced from a single sample in a study of breast tumors, draining lymph nodes, adjacent tissues. From the multiplex PCR reads, TCRdb called clonotypes with MiXCR, one entry per CDR3 protein. Here the sample spans about 270,000 distinct CDR3 sequences, roughly 31% being singletons. Axillary draining lymph nodes of breast cancer patients supplied the node samples. Specimen: axillary lymph node tissue. Receptors were obtained from a female donor with breast cancer. Some clones in this sample may be carry-over from other donors' samples.

There are many counts of this clonotype. A much larger clone differs from this one at a single base, so this may be a read error. CDR3 sequence reads: CASSPQEAQYF. CDR3 DNA: TGTGCCAGCAGCCCACAAGAGGCCCAGTACTTC. V gene TRBV7-8 combines with J gene TRBJ2-5; D gene unclear. This CDR3 contains 11 residues. The germline gives CDR1 SGHVS, CDR2 FQNEAQ. Filled out from reference TRBV7-8 and TRBJ2-5, the complete variable domain reads GAGVSQSPRYKVAKRGQDVALRCDPISGHVSLFWYQQALGQGPEFLTYFQNEAQLDKSGLPSDRFFAERPEGSVSTLKIQRTQQEDSAVYLCASSPQEAQYFGPGTRLLVL.

In regard to this clonotype: This may come from a read error, since a much larger clone is one base off. The J gene is TRBJ2-7, the V gene TRBV11-3, with TRBD2 matching over 7 bases. Germline CDR1 SGHNT, CDR2 YENEEA. The CDR3 is 14 amino acids. V was pared by 3 bases and J by 4 bases, with 6 bases of the junction left unmatched. The CDR3: CASSFFEREYEQYF. CDR3 in DNA: TGTGCCAGCAGCTTCTTTGAGCGGGAATACGAGCAGTACTTC.

The table lists this clonotype with many counts. The chain carries TRBV7-8 and TRBJ1-4, with 7 bases that match TRBD1. Unmatched junction bases numbered 10, after V lost 1 base and J lost 11 bases. The CDR3 loop spans 15 amino acids. The V gene's germline CDR1 is SGHVS and CDR2 FQNEAQ. The CDR3 sequence: CASSLVSGGFGKLFF. The CDR3 coding sequence is TGTGCCAGCAGCTTAGTCTCAGGGGGTTTCGGGAAACTGTTTTTT.

V usage is TRBV9 and J usage is TRBJ2-4; either TRBD1 or TRBD2 may supply D (5 bases each). The V gene's germline CDR1 is SGDLS and CDR2 YYNGEE. Trimming left V 0 bases short and J 1 base short, with 23 bases between. The CDR3 has 20 amino acids. The DNA for the CDR3 is TGTGCCAGCAGCGTAGGAGACGGGGCAATCCTTACATGGGCCAAAAACATTCAGTACTTC. Translation gives CASSVGDGAILTWAKNIQYF.

This clonotype was seen ten or more times. This chain uses TRBV24-1 with TRBJ1-4; tentative D call: TRBD1 (5 bases). This CDR3 has 15 amino acids. With 4 bases removed from V and 5 bases from J, the gap between germline ends came to 13 bases. Germline-derived CDR1 and CDR2 are KGHDR and SFDVKD. CDR3 loop: CATSDSRQLNEKLFF. For the CDR3, the DNA is TGTGCCACCAGTGACAGTCGACAGTTAAATGAAAAACTGTTTTTT.

The J gene is TRBJ1-3, the V gene TRBV2; 10 bases align to TRBD1. V dropped 11 bases and J dropped 7; count of bases not matched to a gene: 20. This CDR3 is 17 amino acids long. CDR1 is SNHLY, CDR2 FYNNEI, per germline. The CDR3 reads CAWTPTGGQGFENTIYF. The CDR3, as DNA: TGTGCCTGGACCCCGACGGGGGGACAGGGGTTCGAGAACACCATATATTTT. Looking up the rest from reference TRBV2 and TRBJ1-3 gives the full variable domain: EPEVTQTPSHQVTQMGQEVILRCVPISNHLYFYWYRQILGQKVEFLVSFYNNEISEKSEIFDDQFSVERPDGSNFTLKIRSTKLEDSAMYFCAWTPTGGQGFENTIYFGEGSWLTVV.

In its sample, this clonotype was seen a few times. This chain links TRBV15 with TRBJ1-1, with a tentative D call TRBD1 (5 bases). The CDR3 loop spans 17 amino acids. Trimming stripped 0 bases from V and 4 bases from J, with 18 bases between. Germline V gene lookup returns CDR1 LNHNV and CDR2 YYDKDF (reference sequence). The CDR3 bases are TGTGCCACCAGCAGAGATCTTAGGGGTTCGAGGGGCACTGAAGCTTTCTTT. Residues: CATSRDLRGSRGTEAFF.

This clonotype has a count of ten or more. The chain joins TRBV25-1 to TRBJ2-3; 8 bases match TRBD2. From germline, CDR1 is MGHDK and CDR2 SYGVNS. The length of the CDR3 is 12 residues. V was pared by 6 bases and J by 8 bases, with 4 bases of the junction left unmatched. CDR3 residues: CASSPAGVTQYF. CDR3 nucleotide sequence: TGTGCCAGCAGCCCAGCGGGAGTTACGCAGTATTTT.

Comments on this clonotype: A read error may explain this, as a much larger clone is one base away. The chain is built from TRBV6-1 and TRBJ2-7; no definite D call. The germline V gene encodes CDR1 MNHNS and CDR2 SASEGT. This CDR3 has 12 amino acids. The CDR3 bases are TGTGTCAGCACGACGAGCTCCTACGAGCAGTACTTC. It is translated as CVSTTSSYEQYF.

In regard to this clonotype: A junction boundary mismatches the germline segment, possibly from a read error. V and J are TRBV2 and TRBJ2-3, with a possible D match to TRBD1 (5 bases). The germline V gene has CDR1 SNHLY and CDR2 FYNNEI. The CDR3 contains 16 residues. The CDR3 region has the DNA TGTGCCAGCAGTGAAGTAGGGGCCAAGAGCACAGATCCGCAGTATTTT. This encodes CASSEVGAKSTDPQYF.

This clonotype was seen ten or more times. The chain is built from TRBV11-2 and TRBJ2-1; 8 nucleotides align to TRBD2. Germline V gene data show CDR1 as SGHAT and CDR2 as FQNNGV. This CDR3 is built from 16 residues. V dropped 3 bases and J dropped 7; count of bases not matched to a gene: 11. This CDR3 reads CASSFATSGGGNEQFF. The CDR3 DNA follows: TGTGCCAGCAGCTTCGCCACTAGCGGTGGGGGGAATGAGCAGTTCTTC.

As to this clonotype: This is likely a read error, given that the CDR3 carries no conserved phenylalanine or tryptophan at its end. The rearrangement uses TRBV4-2 and TRBJ2-1; D is uncertain. CDR3 length: 15 amino acids. Germline loops: CDR1 LGHNA, CDR2 YNFKEQ. V shed 0 bases and J shed 7 bases, with 13 bases lying between them. The CDR3 here is CASSQESVPGNEQFL. In DNA, the CDR3 is TGTGCCAGCAGCCAAGAATCAGTTCCCGGGAATGAGCAGTTCCTC.

This clonotype was recorded at least ten times. This rearrangement joins TRBV7-3 to TRBJ2-5, with D possibly being TRBD1 (5 bases). V shed 1 base and J shed 2 bases, with 11 bases lying between them. Germline V lookup: CDR1 SGHTA, CDR2 FQGTGA. This CDR3 is built from 15 residues. Here the CDR3 DNA reads TGTGCCAGCAGCTTAATAGCAGGGCGGCAAGAGACCCAGTACTTC. It encodes CASSLIAGRQETQYF.

This clonotype was recorded a few times. The rearrangement joins TRBV6-6 to TRBJ2-1; D is unclear. Trimming took 7 bases from V and 1 from J, leaving 14 bases between them. Germline V gives CDR1 MNHNY, CDR2 SVGAGI (reference sequence). This CDR3 region has 15 residues. Written as DNA, the CDR3 is TGTGCCAGCAAGTTCGAACCGCTATCCTACAATGAGCAGTTCTTC. It specifies CASKFEPLSYNEQFF.

This clonotype was recorded a few times. V and J are TRBV20-1 and TRBJ1-6, with a tentative D call TRBD1 (6 bases). V shed 0 bases and J shed 10 bases, with 13 bases lying between them. The CDR3 consists of 14 residues. Germline values: CDR1 DFQATT, CDR2 SNEGSKA (reference sequence). CDR3 DNA: TGCAGTGCTAGAGATAGGGGGGGGGGATCACCCCTCCACTTT. Its translation is CSARDRGGGSPLHF.

This clonotype was counted ten times or more. The rearrangement uses TRBV20-1 and TRBJ2-3; 14 bases agree with TRBD2. Germline V gives CDR1 DFQATT, CDR2 SNEGSKA (reference sequence). The CDR3 is made up of 18 amino acids. Trimming cost V 6 bases and J 2 bases; bases outside gene matches: 13. In nucleotides, the CDR3 is TGCAGTGCCCCGGGACTAGCGGGAGCCCCTAAGAACACAGATACGCAGTATTTT. Its protein product is CSAPGLAGAPKNTDTQYF.

The genes are TRBV30 and TRBJ2-5, with D unclear. V was cut by 0 bases and J by 4 bases, with 9 bases left in between. The germline gives CDR1 GTSNPN, CDR2 SVGIG (reference sequence). CDR3 size: 13 residues. This CDR3 reads CAWSVLVSETQYF. The CDR3 DNA sequence: TGTGCCTGGAGTGTACTCGTCTCAGAGACCCAGTACTTC.

The chain couples TRBV19 to TRBJ2-5; D possibly corresponds to TRBD1 (6 bases). The CDR3 runs 15 residues. The germline V gene has CDR1 LNHDA and CDR2 SQIVND (reference sequence). V dropped 5 bases and J dropped 6 bases, with 19 bases sitting between them. The CDR3 nucleotides read TGTGCCAGTAGTTTAGTCTCCACAGGGTCGAAGACCCAGTACTTC. Its translation: CASSLVSTGSKTQYF.

On this clonotype: One base away lies a much larger clone, so this may be a sequencing read error. Since no conserved phenylalanine or tryptophan closes the CDR3, a read error is the likely cause. The CDR3 DNA reads as TGTGCCAGCAGCCCTCTCGTGGGGGAGGGCGAGCAGTACCTC. This translates into CASSPLVGEGEQYL. This chain uses TRBV7-6 with TRBJ2-7; 7 bases align to TRBD2. CDR3 length: 14 residues. Trimming removed 5 bases from V and 6 bases from J; junction bases left unmatched: 10. Germline CDR1 is SGHVS and CDR2 is FNYEAQ.

A single count supports this clonotype. A read error may explain this, as a much larger clone is one base away. This rearrangement joins TRBV20-1 to TRBJ2-2; D unresolved. This CDR3 is 16 amino acids long. CDR1 is DFQATT, CDR2 SNEGSKA, per germline (reference sequence). This CDR3 is CSAGDRARTNTGELFF. The CDR3 coding sequence is TGCAGTGCTGGAGATAGGGCCAGAACGAACACCGGGGAGCTGTTTTTT.

The J gene is TRBJ2-1, the V gene TRBV11-2; TRBD2 is a possible D gene (6 bases). This CDR3 has 14 amino acids. The germline V gene has CDR1 SGHAT and CDR2 FQNNGV. The ends were cut back, 5 bases at V and 0 bases at J, with 8 bases in the middle. CDR3 amino acids: CASSAGSSYNEQFF. The CDR3 nucleotides read TGTGCCAGCAGCGCGGGGAGCTCCTACAATGAGCAGTTCTTC.

This clonotype came up a few times. The chain employs TRBV28 and TRBJ2-7, with D perhaps TRBD2 (6 bases). V dropped 4 bases and J dropped 11 bases, with 18 bases sitting between them. The CDR3 is 13 residues long. CDR1 is MDHEN and CDR2 is SYDVKM in the germline V gene. The CDR3 DNA sequence: TGTGCCAGCAGTTCCCCGGGTACTAGCAAGGAGTACTTC. It encodes CASSSPGTSKEYF.

At least ten counts were recorded for this clonotype. The genes are TRBV9 and TRBJ2-1; TRBD1 or TRBD2 may be the D gene (6 bases each). V was shortened by 0 bases and J by 3 bases, with 13 bases between the two germline ends. The germline V gene encodes CDR1 SGDLS and CDR2 YYNGEE. The CDR3 extends over 16 amino acids. The CDR3 bases are TGTGCCAGCAGCGTAGAAGGGGGGTTGAACTACAATGAGCAGTTCTTC. It encodes CASSVEGGLNYNEQFF.

This clonotype was observed a few times. The CDR3 loop is CSVVVGQTNTEAFF. The CDR3 DNA sequence: TGCAGCGTGGTTGTTGGACAGACGAACACTGAAGCTTTCTTT. This chain joins TRBV29-1 and TRBJ1-1; the D gene is possibly TRBD1 (6 bases). From germline, CDR1 is SQVTM and CDR2 ANQGSEA. V lost 6 bases to trimming and J lost 1 base, with 15 bases between them. This CDR3 region has 14 residues.

This clonotype has at least ten counts. The V gene is TRBV20-1, the J gene TRBJ2-1; 14 bases fit TRBD2. The junction had 7 bases not matched to a gene; V was cut back by 5 bases and J by 7 bases. This CDR3 comprises 15 residues. CDR1 DFQATT and CDR2 SNEGSKA come from the germline V gene (reference sequence). In DNA form, the CDR3 reads TGCAGTGCTCGATACGGGACTAGCGGGAGTAATGAGCAGTTCTTC. Translated: CSARYGTSGSNEQFF.

This clonotype was counted ten times or more. This chain links TRBV19 with TRBJ2-1; D not certain. V lost 3 bases, J lost 7 bases, and 7 bases lay in between. This CDR3 region has 12 residues. Germline V CDR1 and CDR2: LNHDA, SQIVND (reference sequence). The chain's CDR3 is CASSILENEQFF. CDR3 sequence (DNA): TGTGCCAGTAGTATTCTAGAAAATGAGCAGTTCTTC.

A note on this clonotype: Since a much larger clone is just one base distant, this may be a read error. The V and J genes are TRBV12-3 or TRBV12-4 and TRBJ2-7, with a possible D match to TRBD1 (7 bases). Trimming pared 0 bases from V and 7 bases from J, leaving 16 bases between. The CDR3 extends over 15 amino acids. CDR3 sequence (DNA): TGTGCCAGCAGTTTAGCACGGGGGACAGCTTCAGAGCAGTACTTC. It yields the protein CASSLARGTASEQYF.

This clonotype was seen repeatedly, ten times or more. The J gene is TRBJ2-4, the V gene TRBV20-1; possible D gene TRBD1, 6 bases. The V gene's germline CDR1 is DFQATT and CDR2 SNEGSKA (reference sequence). V lost 6 bases and J 7 bases, leaving 13 bases between the germline ends. The CDR3 extends over 12 amino acids. CDR3 amino acids: CSAIGTYNIQYF. The CDR3 nucleotides read TGCAGTGCGATCGGGACATACAACATTCAGTACTTC.

Many counts were recorded for this clonotype. This rearrangement joins TRBV28 to TRBJ1-4; the D is unclear. V was pared by 2 bases and J by 6 bases, with 10 bases between. CDR1 is MDHEN and CDR2 is SYDVKM in the germline V gene. The CDR3 is made up of 14 amino acids. CDR3 amino acids: CASSLGSGDEKLFF. CDR3 bases: TGTGCCAGCAGTTTAGGGAGCGGGGATGAAAAACTGTTTTTT.

The chain has TRBV29-1 and TRBJ2-3, with D hard to call. This CDR3 region has 15 residues. Germline assignment: CDR1 SQVTM and CDR2 ANQGSEA. The V end was cut by 7 bases, the J end by 1 base, with 18 bases between. The CDR3 loop reads CSASSPPGRTDTQYF. Written as DNA, the CDR3 is TGCAGCGCCAGCTCACCACCGGGCCGCACAGATACGCAGTATTTT.

This chain connects TRBV6-6 to TRBJ1-4, with TRBD1 matching over 8 bases. V lost 2 bases to trimming and J lost 7 bases; unmatched junction nucleotides: 3. This CDR3 is 14 amino acids long. Per germline, CDR1 MNHNY and CDR2 SVGAGI (reference sequence). CDR3 nucleotides: TGTGCCAGCAGTTACGGACAGGGTAGTGAAAAACTGTTTTTT. Protein: CASSYGQGSEKLFF.

This clonotype showed up just a few times. The V call is TRBV3-1, the J call TRBJ2-7, with 14 bases identical to TRBD2. The V and J ends lost 7 bases and 6 bases, in that order; junction bases with no gene match: 5. CDR3 length: 14 amino acids. The germline V gene has CDR1 LGHDT and CDR2 YNNKEL (reference sequence). The CDR3 DNA reads TGTGCCAGCACACTGACTAGCGGGAGGGGCGAGCAGTACTTC. It is translated as CASTLTSGRGEQYF.